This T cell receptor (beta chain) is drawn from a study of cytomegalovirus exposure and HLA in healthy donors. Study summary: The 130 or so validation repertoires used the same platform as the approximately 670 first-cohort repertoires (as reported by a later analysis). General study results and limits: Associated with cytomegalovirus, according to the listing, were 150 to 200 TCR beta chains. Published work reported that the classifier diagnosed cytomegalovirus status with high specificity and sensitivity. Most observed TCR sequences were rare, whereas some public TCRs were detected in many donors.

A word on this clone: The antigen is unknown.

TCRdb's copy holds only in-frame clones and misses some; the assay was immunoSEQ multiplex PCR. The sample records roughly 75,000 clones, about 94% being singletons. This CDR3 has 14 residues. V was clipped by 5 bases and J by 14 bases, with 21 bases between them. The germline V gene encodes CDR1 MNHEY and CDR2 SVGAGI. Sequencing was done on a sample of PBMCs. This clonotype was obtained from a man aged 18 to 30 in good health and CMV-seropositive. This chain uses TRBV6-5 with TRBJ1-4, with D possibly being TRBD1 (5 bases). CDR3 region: CASSLSGDYYGLFF. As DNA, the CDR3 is TGTGCCAGCAGTCTGAGTGGGGACTATTATGGGCTGTTTTTT.